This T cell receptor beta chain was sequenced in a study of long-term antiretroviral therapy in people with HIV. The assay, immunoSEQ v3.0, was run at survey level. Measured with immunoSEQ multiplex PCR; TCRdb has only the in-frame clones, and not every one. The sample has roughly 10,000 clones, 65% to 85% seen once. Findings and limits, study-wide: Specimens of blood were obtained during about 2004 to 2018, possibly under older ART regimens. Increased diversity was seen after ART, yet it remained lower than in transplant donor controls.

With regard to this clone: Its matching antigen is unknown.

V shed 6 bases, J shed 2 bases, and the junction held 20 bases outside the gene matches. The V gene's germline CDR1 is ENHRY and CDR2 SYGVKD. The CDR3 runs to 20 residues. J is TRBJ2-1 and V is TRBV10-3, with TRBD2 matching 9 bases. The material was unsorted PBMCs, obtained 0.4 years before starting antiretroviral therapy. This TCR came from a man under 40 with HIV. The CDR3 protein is CAIRTPPTGGGARTYNEQFF. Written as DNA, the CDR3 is TGTGCCATCAGGACCCCACCCACTGGCGGGGGGGCGCGGACCTACAATGAGCAGTTCTTC.